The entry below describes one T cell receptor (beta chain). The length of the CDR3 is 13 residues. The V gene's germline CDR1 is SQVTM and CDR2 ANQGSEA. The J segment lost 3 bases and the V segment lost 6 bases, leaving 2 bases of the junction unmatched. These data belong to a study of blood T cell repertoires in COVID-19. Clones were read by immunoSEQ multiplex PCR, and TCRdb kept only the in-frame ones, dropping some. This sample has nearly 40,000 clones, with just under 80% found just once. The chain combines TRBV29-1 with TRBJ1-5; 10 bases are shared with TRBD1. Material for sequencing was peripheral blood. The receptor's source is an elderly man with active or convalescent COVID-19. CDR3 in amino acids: CSVGTGVNQPQHF. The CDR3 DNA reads TGCAGCGTGGGGACAGGGGTCAATCAGCCCCAGCATTTT.